This record covers a single T cell receptor (beta chain). The data were obtained in a study of blood T cell repertoires in COVID-19. For the study at large: The analysed material was cDNA or gDNA that came from T cells, B-cell-depleted T cells, or PBMCs.

The germline V gene has CDR1 MNHEY and CDR2 SMNVEV (reference sequence). This CDR3 contains 14 residues. The ends lost 2 bases at V and 10 bases at J; junction bases unmatched: 3. Participants spanned ages about 18 to 95 years and resided in about 24 US areas. Measured with immunoSEQ multiplex PCR; TCRdb has only the in-frame clones, and not every one. The table has fewer than 500,000 clones, roughly 87% seen once. The chain recombines TRBV27 with TRBJ1-6; 9 nucleotides line up with TRBD1. This TCR was sampled from a woman younger than 35 who had recovered from COVID-19. Source material: PBMCs or T cells enriched from blood (not recorded which). The CDR3 sequence: CASSLDRGYSPLHF. In nucleotides, the CDR3 is TGTGCCAGCAGTTTAGACAGGGGGTACTCACCCCTCCACTTT.